A selection of T cell receptor beta chains follows, all from one sample in a study of long-term antiretroviral therapy in people with HIV. The assay was immunoSEQ multiplex PCR, and TCRdb's table has in-frame clones only and misses some. The table has 25,000 to 35,000 clones, approximately 86% seen once. The sample was unsorted PBMCs, taken 0.8 years after starting antiretroviral therapy. Source of these receptors: a woman in her twenties or thirties with HIV. Each CDR3 is given with its conserved first and last residue. D genes are given only for firm matches. The size of a clone is reported for some rows only, either as once, few or many, or as a class for expanded clones.

TRBV9	TRBJ2-5	-	-	CASSLGETQYF	TGTGCCAGCAGCTTAGGGGAGACCCAGTACTTC
TRBV19	TRBJ2-1	-	-	CASSISRKSGEQFF	TGTGCCAGTAGTATAAGTCGCAAAAGTGGTGAGCAGTTCTTC
TRBV5-5	TRBJ1-1	-	-	CASSPRTGAFHTEAFF	TGTGCCAGCAGCCCGCGGACGGGAGCATTCCACACTGAAGCTTTCTTT
TRBV6-5	TRBJ1-5	TRBD1	-	CASSSGTTDRLPQHF	TGTGCCAGCAGTTCAGGAACGACGGACAGGCTGCCCCAGCATTTT
TRBV6-1	TRBJ2-1	-	few	CASRWDMSSYNEQFF	TGTGCCAGCAGATGGGACATGAGCTCCTACAATGAGCAGTTCTTC
TRBV6-1	TRBJ1-1	-	-	CASSTTGRTEAFF	TGTGCCAGCAGTACAACAGGGCGCACTGAAGCTTTCTTT
TRBV30	TRBJ2-1	TRBD1	-	CAWHPSGTGGSGEQFF	TGTGCCTGGCATCCTTCCGGGACAGGGGGAAGCGGTGAGCAGTTCTTC
TRBV29-1	TRBJ1-1	-	-	CSVRVGTEAFF	TGCAGCGTTCGGGTGGGCACTGAAGCTTTCTTT
TRBV18	TRBJ2-1	TRBD2	-	CASSPLAGGLTYNEQFF	TGTGCCAGCTCACCTCTAGCGGGGGGGCTAACCTACAATGAGCAGTTCTTC
TRBV29-1	TRBJ1-1	-	few	CSAAGRANTEAFF	TGCAGCGCGGCCGGCAGGGCGAACACTGAAGCTTTCTTT
TRBV5-1	TRBJ1-2	TRBD1	-	CASSLGRDRRVYTF	TGCGCCAGCAGCTTGGGCCGGGACAGGAGGGTCTACACCTTC
TRBV27	TRBJ1-2	-	-	CASSPLPGTLNYGYTF	TGTGCCAGCAGTCCGCTCCCCGGGACGCTTAACTATGGCTACACCTTC
TRBV5-6	TRBJ1-4	-	-	CASSGGTPGLEKLFF	TGTGCCAGCAGCGGAGGGACGCCTGGGCTTGAAAAACTGTTTTTT
TRBV19	TRBJ1-6	-	-	CASAERSYNSPLHF	TGTGCCAGCGCAGAGCGCTCCTATAATTCACCCCTCCACTTT
TRBV14	TRBJ2-1	-	-	CASSQGNRRSNEQFF	TGTGCCAGCAGCCAAGGGAACAGGAGAAGTAATGAGCAGTTCTTC
TRBV9	TRBJ2-7	-	-	CASSVSGRGGTYEQYF	TGTGCCAGCAGCGTATCCGGCAGAGGAGGAACGTACGAGCAGTACTTC
TRBV7-9	TRBJ2-1	-	-	CASTETASGIEQFF	TGTGCCAGCACCGAAACAGCGTCGGGTATTGAGCAGTTCTTC
TRBV5-1	TRBJ1-2	TRBD1	-	CASSFGQGGGYTF	TGCGCCAGCAGCTTCGGACAGGGAGGAGGCTACACCTTC
TRBV5-1	TRBJ1-4	-	-	CASSLLQPNEKLFF	TGCGCCAGCAGCTTGTTACAGCCTAATGAAAAACTGTTTTTT
TRBV28	TRBJ2-2	-	once	CASRTGGELFF	TGTGCCAGCAGGACGGGTGGGGAGCTGTTTTTT
TRBV29-1	TRBJ1-2	-	-	CSVDFGGPYGYTF	TGCAGCGTTGATTTTGGGGGCCCCTATGGCTACACCTTC
TRBV9	TRBJ2-1	TRBD1	-	CASSVGGQAVYEQFF	TGTGCCAGCAGCGTAGGGGGACAGGCAGTATATGAGCAGTTCTTC
TRBV9	TRBJ1-6	-	-	CASSVGLTASNSPLHF	TGTGCCAGCAGCGTAGGGTTGACGGCCTCAAATTCACCCCTCCACTTT
TRBV7-9	TRBJ1-2	-	-	CASSLRIKGKGYTF	TGTGCCAGCAGCTTAAGGATTAAGGGGAAAGGCTACACCTTC
TRBV25-1	TRBJ1-4	TRBD1	-	CASSEGTGMRDEKLFF	TGTGCCAGCAGTGAAGGGACAGGGATGAGGGATGAAAAACTGTTTTTT
TRBV9	TRBJ1-2	-	-	CASSVNPGYTF	TGTGCCAGCAGCGTAAATCCTGGCTACACCTTC
TRBV6-6	TRBJ2-3	-	-	CASSYSPSTDTQYF	TGTGCCAGCAGTTACTCGCCCAGCACAGATACGCAGTATTTT
TRBV21-1	TRBJ1-6	-	-	CASSLTGTYNSPLHF	TGTGCCAGCAGCCTGACCGGGACCTATAATTCACCCCTCCACTTT
TRBV7-2	TRBJ1-1	-	-	CASSFMSRGFTEAFF	TGTGCCAGCAGCTTTATGTCGAGGGGATTCACTGAAGCTTTCTTT